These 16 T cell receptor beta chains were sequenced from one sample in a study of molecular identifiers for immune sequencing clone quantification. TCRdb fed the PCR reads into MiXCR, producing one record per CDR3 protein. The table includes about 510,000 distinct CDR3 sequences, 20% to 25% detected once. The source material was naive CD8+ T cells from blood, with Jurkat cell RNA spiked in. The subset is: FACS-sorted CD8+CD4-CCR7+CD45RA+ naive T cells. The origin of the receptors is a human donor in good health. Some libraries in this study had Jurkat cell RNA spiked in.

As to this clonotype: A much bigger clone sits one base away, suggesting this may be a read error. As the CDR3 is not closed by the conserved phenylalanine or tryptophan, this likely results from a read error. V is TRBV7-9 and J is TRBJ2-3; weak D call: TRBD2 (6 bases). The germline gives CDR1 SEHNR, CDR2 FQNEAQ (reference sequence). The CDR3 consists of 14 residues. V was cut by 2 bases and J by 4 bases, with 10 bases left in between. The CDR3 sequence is CASSLWRGPDTQYL. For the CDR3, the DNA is TGTGCCAGCAGCTTATGGCGGGGCCCAGATACGCAGTATCTT.

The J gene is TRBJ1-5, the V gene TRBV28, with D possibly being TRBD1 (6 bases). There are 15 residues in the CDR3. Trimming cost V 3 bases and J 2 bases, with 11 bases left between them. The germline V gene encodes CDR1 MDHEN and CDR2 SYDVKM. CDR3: CASSFRGGGNQPQHF. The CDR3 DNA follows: TGTGCCAGCAGTTTCCGAGGGGGAGGCAATCAGCCCCAGCATTTT.

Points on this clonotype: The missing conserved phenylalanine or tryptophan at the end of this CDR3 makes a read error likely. The DNA for the CDR3 is TGTGCCAGCAGTATACAGGGCTTACAATCCTCTAACTATGGCTACACCTTA. The encoded protein is CASSIQGLQSSNYGYTL. The chain recombines TRBV27 with TRBJ1-2, with a possible D match to TRBD1 (6 bases). CDR1 MNHEY and CDR2 SMNVEV come from the germline V gene (reference sequence). The CDR3 is 17 amino acids. Deletions cut 5 bases from V and 0 bases from J, with 19 bases between.

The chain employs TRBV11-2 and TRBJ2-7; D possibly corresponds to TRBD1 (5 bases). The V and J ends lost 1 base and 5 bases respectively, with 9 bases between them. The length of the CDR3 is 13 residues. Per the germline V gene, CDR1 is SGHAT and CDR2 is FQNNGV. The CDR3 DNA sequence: TGTGCCAGCAGCTTAGGACAGCCCAACGAGCAGTACTTC. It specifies CASSLGQPNEQYF.

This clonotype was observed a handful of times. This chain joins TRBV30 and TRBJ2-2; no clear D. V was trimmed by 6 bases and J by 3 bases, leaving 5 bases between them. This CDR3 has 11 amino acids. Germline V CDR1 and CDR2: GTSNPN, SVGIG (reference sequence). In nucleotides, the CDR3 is TGTGCCTGTACATACACCGGGGAGCTGTTTTTT. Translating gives CACTYTGELFF.

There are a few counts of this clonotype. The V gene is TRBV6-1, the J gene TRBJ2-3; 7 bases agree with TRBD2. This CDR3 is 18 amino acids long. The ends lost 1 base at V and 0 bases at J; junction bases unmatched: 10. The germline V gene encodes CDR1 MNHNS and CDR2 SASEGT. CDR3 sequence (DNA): TGTGCCAGCAGTGAAGGGAATCGGCGGGGGTTGAGCACAGATACGCAGTATTTT. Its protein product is CASSEGNRRGLSTDTQYF.

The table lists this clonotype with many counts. In nucleotides, the CDR3 is TGCGCCAGCAGCCAAGACCTTCTCTTAGGGGACACCGGGGAGCTGTTTTTT. It specifies CASSQDLLLGDTGELFF. The chain combines TRBV4-3 with TRBJ2-2; maybe TRBD1 (5 bases). V was clipped by 0 bases and J by 3 bases, with 14 bases between them. Germline CDR1 LGHNA, CDR2 YSLEER. The CDR3 covers 17 residues.

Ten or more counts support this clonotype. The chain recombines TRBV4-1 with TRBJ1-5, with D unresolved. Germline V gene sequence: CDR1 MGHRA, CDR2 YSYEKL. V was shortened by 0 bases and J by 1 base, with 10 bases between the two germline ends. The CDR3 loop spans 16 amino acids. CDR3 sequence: CASSQDRHGSNQPQHF. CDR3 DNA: TGCGCCAGCAGCCAAGATCGGCACGGAAGCAATCAGCCCCAGCATTTT.

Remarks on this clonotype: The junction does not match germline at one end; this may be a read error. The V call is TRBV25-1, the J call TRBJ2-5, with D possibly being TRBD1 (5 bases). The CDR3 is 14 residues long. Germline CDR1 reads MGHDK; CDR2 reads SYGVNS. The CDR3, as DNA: TGTGCCGGCAGTGAAACGGCCCAGGGTTTGACCCAGTACTTC. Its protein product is CAGSETAQGLTQYF.

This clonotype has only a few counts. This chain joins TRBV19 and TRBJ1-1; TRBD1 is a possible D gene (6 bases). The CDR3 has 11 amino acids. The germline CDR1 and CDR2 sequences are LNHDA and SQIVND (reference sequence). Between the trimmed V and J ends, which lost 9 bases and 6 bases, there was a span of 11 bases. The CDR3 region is CASGQLPEAFF. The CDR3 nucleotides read TGTGCCAGCGGACAGCTACCTGAAGCTTTCTTT.

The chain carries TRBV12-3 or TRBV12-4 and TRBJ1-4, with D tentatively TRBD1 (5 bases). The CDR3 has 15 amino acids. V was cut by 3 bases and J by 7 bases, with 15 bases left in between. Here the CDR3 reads CASSFWQGGSEKLFF. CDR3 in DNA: TGTGCCAGCAGTTTTTGGCAGGGCGGTAGTGAAAAACTGTTTTTT.

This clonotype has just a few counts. The CDR3 DNA sequence: TGTGCCAGCAGCCAAGATCAGGGGGCTACGGAGCTGTTTTTT. It is translated as CASSQDQGATELFF. J is TRBJ2-2 and V is TRBV3-1; TRBD1 matches 8 bases. The CDR3 loop spans 14 amino acids. CDR1 and CDR2 (germline): LGHDT, YNNKEL (reference sequence). V dropped 0 bases and J dropped 10; count of bases not matched to a gene: 4.

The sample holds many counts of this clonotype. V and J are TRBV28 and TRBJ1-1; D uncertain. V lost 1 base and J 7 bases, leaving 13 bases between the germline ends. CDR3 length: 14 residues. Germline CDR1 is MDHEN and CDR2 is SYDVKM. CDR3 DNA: TGTGCCAGCAGTTTATTTCAAACAGCCGGTGAAGCTTTCTTT. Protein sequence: CASSLFQTAGEAFF.

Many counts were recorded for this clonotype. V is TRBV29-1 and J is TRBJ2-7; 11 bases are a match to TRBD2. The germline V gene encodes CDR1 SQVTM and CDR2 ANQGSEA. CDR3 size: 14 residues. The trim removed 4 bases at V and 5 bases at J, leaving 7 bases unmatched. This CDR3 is CSVVVAGGPHEQYF. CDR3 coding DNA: TGCAGCGTTGTGGTAGCGGGAGGGCCCCACGAGCAGTACTTC.

The CDR3 bases are TGTGCCAGCAGTTTTAGGACTGATACCGGGGAGCTGTTTTTT. Protein product: CASSFRTDTGELFF. The chain couples TRBV27 to TRBJ2-2; perhaps TRBD2 as D (5 bases). Trimming cost V 3 bases and J 5 bases, with 10 bases left between them. This CDR3 has 14 residues. The germline gives CDR1 MNHEY, CDR2 SMNVEV (reference sequence).

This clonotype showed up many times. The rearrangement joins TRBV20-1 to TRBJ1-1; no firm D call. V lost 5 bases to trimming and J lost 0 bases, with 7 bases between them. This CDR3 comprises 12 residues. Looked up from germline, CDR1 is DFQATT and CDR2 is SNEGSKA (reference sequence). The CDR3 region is CSALSMNTEAFF. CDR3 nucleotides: TGCAGTGCTTTGAGTATGAACACTGAAGCTTTCTTT.